The 15 T cell receptor beta chains below come from one sample, sequenced in a study of cytomegalovirus exposure and HLA in healthy donors. The primer mix had 60 Vbeta and 13 Jbeta primers. Assay used: immunoSEQ multiplex PCR; TCRdb lists only in-frame clones, some missing. The data contain more than 95,000 clones, around 82% of them singletons. Sequenced sample: PBMCs. The receptors stem from a middle-aged man in good health and CMV-seronegative.

This clone was detected once. The chain recombines TRBV12-5 with TRBJ2-7; TRBD1 might be the D (8 bases). With 6 bases removed from V and 4 bases from J, the gap between germline ends came to 13 bases. This CDR3 comprises 13 residues. The germline V gene has CDR1 LGHNT and CDR2 FRNRAP. Here the CDR3 reads CASGTGEGYEQYF. In nucleotides, the CDR3 is TGTGCTAGTGGGACAGGGGAGGGTTACGAGCAGTACTTC.

This clone came up a few times. The chain carries TRBV10-3 and TRBJ1-2; unclear D gene. The CDR3 loop spans 14 amino acids. V lost 0 bases, J lost 8 bases, and 13 bases lay in between. Germline CDR1 ENHRY, CDR2 SYGVKD. CDR3 protein: CAISESPGEEGYTF. The DNA of the CDR3 is TGTGCCATCAGTGAGTCGCCCGGGGAAGAGGGCTACACCTTC.

This clone was recorded a few times. This chain uses TRBV18 with TRBJ2-6, with a possible D match to TRBD2 (5 bases). The V end was cut by 3 bases, the J end by 0 bases, with 18 bases between. CDR1 is KGHSH, CDR2 LQKENI, per germline. The CDR3 is made up of 19 amino acids. As DNA, the CDR3 is TGTGCCAGCTCACCTCTAGTGGCAACTAGATTCTCTGGGGCCAACGTCCTGACTTTC. This translates into CASSPLVATRFSGANVLTF.

The genes are TRBV9 and TRBJ2-7; 8 positions agree with TRBD2. CDR3 length equals 13 residues. Per the germline V gene, CDR1 is SGDLS and CDR2 is YYNGEE. V lost 1 base to trimming and J lost 5 bases; unmatched junction nucleotides: 2. The CDR3 bases are TGTGCCAGCAGCGTAAGCGGGGGTAACGAGCAGTACTTC. Translated: CASSVSGGNEQYF.

The chain employs TRBV6-4 and TRBJ1-2, with TRBD1 matching over 8 bases. Germline CDR1 is MRHNA and CDR2 is SNTAGT. Trimming took 5 bases from V and 4 from J; bases not matched to a gene: 6. The CDR3 totals 14 residues. The CDR3, as DNA: TGTGCCAGCAGTAAGGACAGGGAGGGCTATGGCTACACCTTC. Its protein product is CASSKDREGYGYTF.

This clone was recorded only once. V is TRBV7-9 and J is TRBJ2-3; 7 bases are shared with TRBD1. Germline V gene lookup returns CDR1 SEHNR and CDR2 FQNEAQ (reference sequence). With 1 base clipped from V and 2 bases from J, the junction kept 6 bases outside the gene matches. The CDR3 contains 16 residues. Written as DNA, the CDR3 is TGTGCCAGCAGCTTAGTCCCAGGGGGAGACACAGATACGCAGTATTTT. The encoded protein is CASSLVPGGDTDTQYF. Full variable domain (missing parts from reference TRBV7-9 and TRBJ2-3): DTGVSQNPRHKITKRGQNVTFRCDPISEHNRLYWYRQTLGQGPEFLTYFQNEAQLEKSRLLSDRFSAERPKGSFSTLEIQRTEQGDSAMYLCASSLVPGGDTDTQYFGPGTRLTVL.

This clone was observed a handful of times. The chain uses TRBV18 and TRBJ1-1; 7 bases agree with TRBD1. Germline loops: CDR1 KGHSH, CDR2 LQKENI. The junction had 7 bases not matched to a gene; V was cut back by 1 base and J by 11 bases. The CDR3 sequence is 13 residues long. The CDR3 protein is CASSPRDRALAFF. The CDR3 bases are TGTGCCAGCTCACCACGAGACAGGGCTTTGGCTTTCTTT.

This clone occurred a few times. The J gene is TRBJ1-1, the V gene TRBV19; D not certain. Trimming took 2 bases from V and 0 from J, leaving 10 bases between them. The CDR3 sequence is 15 residues long. The germline CDR1 and CDR2 sequences are LNHDA and SQIVND (reference sequence). CDR3 in amino acids: CASSIRVVVNTEAFF. In nucleotides, the CDR3 is TGTGCCAGTAGTATACGGGTAGTGGTGAACACTGAAGCTTTCTTT. Complete variable domain (other parts from reference TRBV19 and TRBJ1-1): DGGITQSPKYLFRKEGQNVTLSCEQNLNHDAMYWYRQDPGQGLRLIYYSQIVNDFQKGDIAEGYSVSREKKESFPLTVTSAQKNPTAFYLCASSIRVVVNTEAFFGQGTRLTVV.

The V call is TRBV4-3, the J call TRBJ1-3; weak D call: TRBD1 (5 bases). CDR1 is LGHNA and CDR2 is YSLEER in the germline V gene. This CDR3 has 16 amino acids. V lost 0 bases to trimming and J lost 0 bases, with 9 bases between them. In DNA, the CDR3 is TGCGCCAGCAGCCAAGATGTGGGGCCCTCTGGAAACACCATATATTTT. It specifies CASSQDVGPSGNTIYF.

V gene TRBV9 combines with J gene TRBJ2-1, with a tentative D call TRBD2 (5 bases). Germline assignment: CDR1 SGDLS and CDR2 YYNGEE. V was shortened by 3 bases and J by 3 bases, with 22 bases between the two germline ends. The CDR3 is 18 residues long. The CDR3 reads CASSADPVHLRGYNEQFF. The CDR3 coding sequence is TGTGCCAGCAGCGCTGACCCTGTTCACCTCCGGGGCTACAATGAGCAGTTCTTC.

V is TRBV6-5 and J is TRBJ1-2, with 10 bases fitting TRBD1. The CDR3 loop spans 15 amino acids. Germline values: CDR1 MNHEY, CDR2 SVGAGI. V lost 0 bases and J lost 5; bases outside the gene matches: 3. The CDR3 bases are TGTGCCAGCAGTTACTCGACAGGGGGCTCATATGGCTACACCTTC. Translating it yields CASSYSTGGSYGYTF.

This rearrangement joins TRBV29-1 to TRBJ1-2; D call uncertain. Germline values: CDR1 SQVTM, CDR2 ANQGSEA. The CDR3 length is 11 residues. V was cut by 7 bases and J by 8 bases, with 14 bases left in between. CDR3 DNA sequence: TGCAGCGGAGAGACAACGGGGGGCTACACCTTC. It specifies CSGETTGGYTF.

The genes are TRBV7-2 and TRBJ2-7; TRBD2 agrees at 9 bases. Germline CDR1 is SGHTA and CDR2 is FQGNSA. Trimming at V came to 2 bases and at J to 3 bases, leaving 5 bases not matched to a gene. This CDR3 has 15 residues. Here the CDR3 reads CASSLWHSGGYEQYF. CDR3 sequence (DNA): TGTGCCAGCAGCTTATGGCATAGCGGGGGCTACGAGCAGTACTTC.

CDR3 sequence reads: CASSPREGTGELFF. As DNA, the CDR3 is TGCGCCAGCAGCCCCAGGGAGGGAACCGGGGAGCTGTTTTTT. The chain is built from TRBV5-1 and TRBJ2-2; 7 bases are shared with TRBD2. The length of the CDR3 is 14 residues. Germline CDR1 and CDR2: SGHRS and YFSETQ. V trimming: 4 bases; J trimming: 5 bases; junction bases outside the gene matches: 5.

The chain combines TRBV27 with TRBJ2-6; possibly TRBD2 for D (7 bases). In germline, CDR1 is MNHEY, CDR2 SMNVEV (reference sequence). This CDR3 is 17 amino acids long. The germline V and J ends were trimmed by 5 bases and 0 bases, with 14 bases remaining between them. This CDR3 reads CASSPRGASSGANVLTF. CDR3 nucleotide sequence: TGTGCCAGCAGTCCACGGGGGGCTAGCTCTGGGGCCAACGTCCTGACTTTC.